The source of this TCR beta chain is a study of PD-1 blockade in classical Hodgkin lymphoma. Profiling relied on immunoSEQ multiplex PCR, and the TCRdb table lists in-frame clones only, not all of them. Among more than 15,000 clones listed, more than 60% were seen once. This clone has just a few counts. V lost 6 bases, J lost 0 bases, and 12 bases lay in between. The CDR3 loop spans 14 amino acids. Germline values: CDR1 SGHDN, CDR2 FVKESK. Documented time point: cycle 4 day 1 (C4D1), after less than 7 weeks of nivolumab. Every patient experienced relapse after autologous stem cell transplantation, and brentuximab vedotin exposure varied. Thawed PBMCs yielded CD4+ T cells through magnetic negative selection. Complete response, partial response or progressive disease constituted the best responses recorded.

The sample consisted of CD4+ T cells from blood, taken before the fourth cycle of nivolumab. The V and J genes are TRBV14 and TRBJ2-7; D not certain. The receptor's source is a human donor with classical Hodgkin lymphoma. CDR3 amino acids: CASSRYDLSYEQYF. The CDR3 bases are TGTGCCAGCAGTCGTTATGACCTCTCCTACGAGCAGTACTTC.